Listed below are T cell receptor beta chains from one sample, sequenced in a study of Ad26.COV2.S vaccination and SARS-CoV-2 variants. Sequencing was performed with immunoSEQ multiplex PCR; in TCRdb, only in-frame clones are kept and a portion is missing. Of 300,000 to 400,000 clones in the sample, roughly 86% are singletons; the top ten hold around 1.9%. This specimen consisted of peripheral blood, obtained in a trial of Ad26.COV2.S vaccine versus placebo. The source is a person aged 18 to 59 who received the Ad26.COV2.S COVID-19 vaccine or a placebo. The CDR3 runs from the conserved cysteine through the conserved F or W. The D gene is left open where the match is weak. Some rows have no size entry. The others give once, few or many, or a class for an expanded clone.

j_gene	d_gene	abundance	v_gene	CDR3aa	CDR3nt
TRBJ2-2	TRBD2	-	TRBV4-3	CASSQGPGGRLGTGELFF	TGCGCCAGCAGCCAAGGGCCGGGGGGGCGGCTGGGCACCGGGGAGCTGTTTTTT
TRBJ2-1	TRBD1	-	TRBV19	CASLGGQGEHNEQFF	TGTGCCAGTTTGGGGGGACAGGGTGAACACAATGAGCAGTTCTTC
TRBJ1-3	-	-	TRBV5-1	CASSFTPSSGNTIYF	TGCGCCAGCAGCTTTACTCCGAGCTCTGGAAACACCATATATTTT
TRBJ2-7	-	-	TRBV30	CAWNRDPGEEQYF	TGTGCCTGGAATCGGGACCCCGGGGAGGAGCAGTACTTC
TRBJ1-2	TRBD1	-	TRBV19	CASSTRTGANYGYTF	TGTGCCAGTAGTACCCGGACAGGAGCTAACTATGGCTACACCTTC
TRBJ2-7	-	few	TRBV11-2	CASSSPPGPFYF	TGTGCCAGCAGCTCTCCGCCGGGCCCGTTTTACTTC
TRBJ2-1	-	-	TRBV7-9	CASSLSPVRPGGRNEQFF	TGTGCCAGCAGCTTGTCCCCGGTTAGGCCCGGGGGCCGGAATGAGCAGTTCTTC
TRBJ2-2	TRBD1	-	TRBV6-5	CASGTGGTGELFF	TGTGCCAGCGGGACAGGGGGCACCGGGGAGCTGTTTTTT
TRBJ2-7	-	-	TRBV18	CASSPPGGPREQYF	TGTGCCAGCTCACCACCCGGGGGCCCGAGGGAGCAGTACTTC
TRBJ2-3	TRBD2	-	TRBV3-1/TRBV3-2	CASSYVLAGGPHTQYF	TGTGCCAGCAGCTACGTCCTAGCGGGGGGTCCCCATACGCAGTATTTT
TRBJ2-1	-	-	TRBV10-3	CAIRGDREGYNEQFF	TGTGCCATCAGAGGAGACAGGGAGGGTTACAATGAGCAGTTCTTC
TRBJ1-5	-	-	TRBV6-6	CASSLARGGNQPQHF	TGTGCCAGCAGCCTTGCCCGCGGAGGCAATCAGCCCCAGCATTTT
TRBJ1-3	-	-	TRBV3-1/TRBV3-2	CASSQEGEGQNTIYF	TGTGCCAGCAGCCAAGAGGGAGAGGGTCAGAACACCATATATTTT
TRBJ2-5	-	-	TRBV2	CASSKLRIQETQYF	TGTGCCAGCAGCAAATTGAGGATCCAAGAGACCCAGTACTTC
TRBJ1-2	-	-	TRBV27	CASSFGLDTRLGLYGYTF	TGTGCCAGCAGTTTTGGGTTGGACACCAGACTTGGACTATATGGCTACACCTTC
TRBJ2-6	-	once	TRBV7-2	CASSPTRGVLWWANVLTF	TGTGCCAGCAGCCCAACCAGGGGGGTACTCTGGTGGGCCAACGTCCTGACTTTC
TRBJ1-5	-	-	TRBV6-2/TRBV6-3	CASSYSTRGSNQPQHF	TGTGCCAGCAGTTACTCGACCAGGGGTAGCAATCAGCCCCAGCATTTT
TRBJ1-5	-	-	TRBV18	CASSRWTDNQPQHF	TGTGCCAGCTCACGTTGGACAGACAATCAGCCCCAGCATTTT
TRBJ2-1	TRBD2	once	TRBV7-2	CASSLDPGTTRSSYNEQFF	TGTGCCAGCAGCTTGGACCCCGGGACTACCCGGAGTTCCTACAATGAGCAGTTCTTC
TRBJ2-7	-	-	TRBV6-2/TRBV6-3	CASSQGSPGASYEQYF	TGTGCCAGCAGTCAAGGTTCCCCAGGGGCCTCCTACGAGCAGTACTTC
TRBJ2-3	TRBD2	-	TRBV5-6	CASSLLLAGVAIVTQYF	TGTGCCAGCAGCTTGTTGCTAGCGGGGGTTGCTATTGTTACGCAGTATTTT
TRBJ1-2	-	-	TRBV30	CAWSRGDYGYTF	TGTGCCTGGAGCAGGGGCGACTATGGCTACACCTTC
TRBJ2-7	TRBD1	-	TRBV5-1	CASSLGDRGSEQYF	TGCGCCAGCAGCTTGGGGGACAGGGGGAGCGAGCAGTACTTC
TRBJ1-1	TRBD1	few	TRBV6-2/TRBV6-3	CASSYSMPDAFQGQRNTEAFF	TGTGCCAGCAGTTACTCGATGCCGGATGCGTTTCAGGGACAGCGTAACACTGAAGCTTTCTTT
TRBJ2-3	-	-	TRBV7-6	CASSLAWFPGISTDTQYF	TGTGCCAGCAGCTTAGCTTGGTTTCCGGGGATCTCCACAGATACGCAGTATTTT
TRBJ1-6	TRBD1	-	TRBV30	CAWSQGGSYNSPLHF	TGTGCCTGGAGTCAGGGGGGCTCCTATAATTCACCCCTCCACTTT
TRBJ1-4	TRBD1	-	TRBV19	CASSIWTGGEKLFF	TGTGCCAGTAGTATCTGGACAGGGGGTGAAAAACTGTTTTTT
TRBJ2-3	-	-	TRBV2	CARTKGGKVTDTQYF	TGTGCCAGGACCAAGGGGGGGAAGGTGACAGATACGCAGTATTTT
TRBJ1-2	TRBD1	-	TRBV7-2	CASSRTGANYGYTF	TGTGCCAGCAGCCGCACAGGGGCGAACTATGGCTACACCTTC
TRBJ2-4	-	-	TRBV5-3	CARNLAGCGKNIQYF	TGTGCCAGAAACCTAGCCGGGTGCGGCAAAAACATTCAGTACTTC
TRBJ1-6	-	few	TRBV30	CAWSQGSVSPLHF	TGTGCCTGGAGCCAGGGCTCGGTGTCACCCCTCCACTTT
TRBJ1-1	-	-	TRBV6-1	CASSESGVDTEAFF	TGTGCCAGCAGTGAATCAGGGGTCGACACTGAAGCTTTCTTT
TRBJ2-4	TRBD1	once	TRBV4-1	CASSQVDRGLRAKNIQYF	TGCGCCAGCAGCCAAGTGGACAGGGGGCTGAGAGCCAAAAACATTCAGTACTTC